The next 20 T cell receptor beta chains were all read from a single sample in a study of cytomegalovirus exposure and HLA in healthy donors. It was with 60 Vbeta and 13 Jbeta primers that the PCR ran. The data were produced by immunoSEQ multiplex PCR, yet TCRdb's version contains in-frame clones alone and is incomplete. The sample contains over 85,000 clones, about 62% of which appear only once. Sample: PBMCs. These receptor sequences come from a human donor in good health.

This clone was seen a few times. The CDR3 loop is CASSYDRANSPLHF. For the CDR3, the DNA is TGTGCCAGCAGTTACGACAGGGCCAATTCACCCCTCCACTTT. The rearrangement uses TRBV6-6 and TRBJ1-6; 7 nucleotides agree with TRBD1. This CDR3 region has 14 residues. V lost 2 bases and J lost 7; bases outside the gene matches: 2. The germline CDR1 and CDR2 sequences are MNHNY and SVGAGI (reference sequence).

This clone has only a few counts. The chain uses TRBV4-1 and TRBJ2-1; the D is unclear. Looked up from germline, CDR1 is MGHRA and CDR2 is YSYEKL. Trimming shortened V by 0 bases and J by 5 bases, and 20 bases separated the two germline ends. The CDR3 spans 18 residues. CDR3 amino acids: CASSQDPEETLVHNEQFF. The DNA of the CDR3 is TGCGCCAGCAGCCAAGATCCAGAGGAAACCCTCGTACACAATGAGCAGTTCTTC.

The chain uses TRBV4-1 and TRBJ2-7; TRBD1 matches at 8 bases. Germline V gene lookup returns CDR1 MGHRA and CDR2 YSYEKL. The V segment lost 3 bases and the J segment 1 base; nucleotides outside the gene matches: 11. The CDR3 is 17 residues long. The CDR3 sequence is CASSQQTGAGYSYEQYF. The CDR3 DNA reads as TGCGCCAGCAGCCAGCAGACAGGGGCCGGGTATTCCTACGAGCAGTACTTC.

The chain links TRBV30 to TRBJ2-7; possible D gene TRBD1, 6 bases. Germline V gene lookup returns CDR1 GTSNPN and CDR2 SVGIG (reference sequence). The length of the CDR3 is 14 residues. The V and J ends lost 2 bases and 3 bases respectively, with 14 bases between them. CDR3 sequence (DNA): TGTGCCTGGAGTTTTTCGACAGGAAACTACGAGCAGTACTTC. Protein: CAWSFSTGNYEQYF.

This clone was detected only a few times. The CDR3 DNA reads TGTGCCAGCAGCGTAGACAGGGAGAACACTGAAGCTTTCTTT. Translating it yields CASSVDRENTEAFF. The chain links TRBV9 to TRBJ1-1; possibly TRBD1 for D (6 bases). Per germline, CDR1 SGDLS and CDR2 YYNGEE. The length of the CDR3 is 14 residues. V lost 0 bases and J 1 base, leaving 7 bases between the germline ends.

The chain carries TRBV9 and TRBJ1-6; D is possibly TRBD1 (5 bases). The ends were cut back, 4 bases at V and 0 bases at J, with 8 bases in the middle. There are 15 residues in the CDR3. CDR1 is SGDLS and CDR2 is YYNGEE in the germline V gene. CDR3 amino acids: CASSPDSSYNSPLHF. The CDR3 DNA reads TGTGCCAGCAGCCCCGACAGCTCCTATAATTCACCCCTCCACTTT.

The chain links TRBV11-1 to TRBJ1-1, with a possible D match to TRBD1 (5 bases). Germline V gene data show CDR1 as SGHAT and CDR2 as FQDESV (reference sequence). The CDR3 totals 12 residues. Deletions cut 1 base from V and 10 bases from J, with 10 bases between. CDR3 bases: TGTGCCAGCAGCTTAGACAGGCGCGGAGCTTTCTTT. The encoded protein is CASSLDRRGAFF.

The DNA for the CDR3 is TGTGCCAGCAGTGTAGCGGGGGGCACAGATACGCAGTATTTT. It is translated as CASSVAGGTDTQYF. The chain couples TRBV25-1 to TRBJ2-3, with TRBD2 identical over 9 bases. Germline-derived CDR1 and CDR2 are MGHDK and SYGVNS. Trimming at V came to 4 bases and at J to 1 base, leaving 0 bases not matched to a gene. The CDR3 is made up of 14 amino acids.

The genes are TRBV28 and TRBJ1-5; 8 bases fit TRBD1. Germline V lookup: CDR1 MDHEN, CDR2 SYDVKM. J was trimmed by 7 bases and V by 4 bases; bases with no gene match: 9. This CDR3 is 15 amino acids long. This chain's CDR3 is CASSSPQGAGQPQHF. The CDR3 DNA follows: TGTGCCAGCAGTTCCCCTCAGGGGGCAGGGCAGCCCCAGCATTTT.

This clone was counted only a few times. This chain links TRBV23-1 with TRBJ2-2, with TRBD2 as a possible D gene (6 bases). TRBV23-1 is an ORF, with its function uncertain. This CDR3 has 18 amino acids. V lost 4 bases, J lost 3 bases, and 21 bases lay in between. The CDR3 loop is CASSPAGRRQGDTGELFF. DNA of the CDR3: TGCGCCAGCAGTCCGGCTGGGAGGAGGCAGGGAGACACCGGGGAGCTGTTTTTT.

This sequence joins TRBV28 and TRBJ2-7; possibly TRBD1 for D (5 bases). The CDR3 length is 14 residues. Trimming pared 4 bases from V and 0 bases from J, leaving 10 bases between. Germline CDR1 MDHEN, CDR2 SYDVKM. In DNA form, the CDR3 reads TGTGCCAGCAGTTGGGCAGGACACTCCTACGAGCAGTACTTC. Protein sequence: CASSWAGHSYEQYF. Full variable domain (rest looked up from reference TRBV28 and TRBJ2-7): DVKVTQSSRYLVKRTGEKVFLECVQDMDHENMFWYRQDPGLGLRLIYFSYDVKMKEKGDIPEGYSVSREKKERFSLILESASTNQTSMYLCASSWAGHSYEQYFGPGTRLTVT.

The chain has TRBV4-2 and TRBJ1-1, with TRBD1 matching 7 bases. The CDR3 contains 15 residues. Germline CDR1 LGHNA, CDR2 YNFKEQ. V shed 1 base and J 2 bases; nucleotides not matched to a gene: 4. The CDR3 loop is CASSQVGTANTEAFF. The DNA for the CDR3 is TGTGCCAGCAGCCAAGTAGGGACAGCCAACACTGAAGCTTTCTTT.

This clone was found a few times. One end of the junction fails to match germline, which may point to a read error. The chain joins TRBV7-7 to TRBJ2-7; TRBD1 matches 10 bases. The CDR3 is made up of 13 amino acids. The germline CDR1 and CDR2 sequences are SSHAT and FNYEAQ (reference sequence). The chain's CDR3 is CASSSDRGREQYF. CDR3 nucleotides: TGTGCTAGCAGCTCGGACAGGGGGAGGGAGCAGTACTTC. Variable domain in full (rest from reference TRBV7-7 and TRBJ2-7): GAGVSQSPRYKVTKRGQDVTLRCDPISSHATLYWYQQALGQGPEFLTYFNYEAQPDKSGLPSDRFSAERPEGSISTLTIQRTEQRDSAMYRCASSSDRGREQYFGPGTRLTVT.

V usage is TRBV5-1 and J usage is TRBJ1-6, with 12 bases aligning to TRBD1. There are 14 residues in the CDR3. The germline gives CDR1 SGHRS, CDR2 YFSETQ. V lost 3 bases to trimming and J lost 9 bases; unmatched junction nucleotides: 1. As DNA, the CDR3 is TGCGCCAGCAGCTCGGGACAGGGGGCTTCACCCCTCCACTTT. The encoded protein is CASSSGQGASPLHF.

This clone was seen only a few times. The V gene is TRBV5-6, the J gene TRBJ2-7, with D perhaps TRBD1 (5 bases). The CDR3 extends over 15 amino acids. Germline-derived CDR1 and CDR2 are SGHDT and YYEEEE. V was clipped by 0 bases and J by 1 base, with 11 bases between them. Here the CDR3 DNA reads TGTGCCAGCAGCTTGGCCGGACAAGGATCCTACGAGCAGTACTTC. It specifies CASSLAGQGSYEQYF.

The chain employs TRBV15 and TRBJ1-1; 9 nucleotides align to TRBD1. Germline CDR1 LNHNV, CDR2 YYDKDF (reference sequence). V gave up 0 bases and J gave up 4 bases; unmatched junction bases: 9. The CDR3 contains 17 residues. DNA for the CDR3: TGTGCCACCAGCAGAGATACTTTGGGGACAGGGAGCACTGAAGCTTTCTTT. Translation: CATSRDTLGTGSTEAFF.

The chain combines TRBV5-7 with TRBJ2-5; possibly TRBD2 for D (5 bases). TRBV5-7 is designated an ORF whose function remains uncertain. CDR3 length: 15 amino acids. With 4 bases removed from V and 5 bases from J, the gap between germline ends came to 18 bases. The CDR3 loop reads CASSGSRGMRETQYF. In DNA form, the CDR3 reads TGTGCCAGCAGCGGCTCCCGGGGTATGCGGGAGACCCAGTACTTC.

In this sample, this clone turned up once. V is TRBV29-1 and J is TRBJ2-1, with 7 bases that match TRBD2. Germline-derived CDR1 and CDR2 are SQVTM and ANQGSEA. Losses at the gene ends were 5 bases for V and 5 bases for J; bases not matched to a gene: 12. The CDR3 length is 15 residues. In DNA, the CDR3 is TGCAGCGTTTCAGGGCGGGAGAATCTCCACAATGAGCAGTTCTTC. Amino acid sequence: CSVSGRENLHNEQFF.

CDR3: CASSLGLAGEAEQYF. CDR3 nucleotides: TGTGCCAGCAGCTTGGGACTAGCGGGAGAAGCCGAGCAGTACTTC. The chain uses TRBV5-4 and TRBJ2-7; 12 nucleotides match TRBD2. This CDR3 contains 15 residues. Trimming removed 0 bases from V and 6 bases from J; junction bases left unmatched: 4. The germline V gene has CDR1 SGHNT and CDR2 YYREEE (reference sequence).

The chain combines TRBV29-1 with TRBJ2-7; TRBD1 agrees at 12 bases. With V trimmed by 5 bases and J by 7 bases, 12 bases remained unmatched. Germline V gene lookup returns CDR1 SQVTM and CDR2 ANQGSEA. The CDR3 spans 15 residues. CDR3 coding DNA: TGCAGCGTTTGGGTCCGGGGACAGGGGGCGAGGGAGCAGTACTTC. Protein: CSVWVRGQGAREQYF.